The 25 T cell receptor beta chains listed next were all sequenced from one sample in a study of vaccination effects on CD4 cells after COVID-19. Only in-frame clones appear in the TCRdb table, and some are missing; sequencing was by immunoSEQ multiplex PCR. The repertoire holds around 81,000 clones, with roughly 80% as singletons. No antigens are known for them. CD4+ T cells specific for antigen were expanded with viral peptide pools by the ViraFEST assay before sequencing. A 10-day culture period preceded the isolation of CD4+ T cells. Of the BNT162b2 and mRNA-1273 vaccines, participants received two doses of one or the other. The sample in question was CD4+ T cells from PBMCs cultured with HCoV-OC43 spike peptides, obtained after COVID-19 vaccination. The subset: HCoV-OC43 spike overlapping peptide pool stimulation. Receptor source: a human donor who received a COVID-19 vaccine.

This clone showed up just once. Other DNA sequences from this sample encode an identical CDR3 as well. The V gene is TRBV4-3, the J gene TRBJ1-5, with D perhaps TRBD1 (5 bases). Trimming cost V 0 bases and J 2 bases, with 11 bases left between them. Germline assignment: CDR1 LGHNA and CDR2 YSLEER. The CDR3 runs 16 residues. CDR3 nucleotide sequence: TGCGCCAGCAGCCAAGAGAGGGGTAGGGGCAATCAGCCCCAGCATTTT. Its translation: CASSQERGRGNQPQHF.

V is TRBV27 and J is TRBJ1-1, with unresolved D. From germline, CDR1 is MNHEY and CDR2 SMNVEV (reference sequence). The CDR3 is 15 residues long. Trimming stripped 4 bases from V and 5 bases from J, with 17 bases between. The CDR3 DNA reads TGTGCCAGCAGTTCGAGTCACAGTTGGTTGACTGAAGCTTTCTTT. Amino acids: CASSSSHSWLTEAFF.

The chain couples TRBV5-3 to TRBJ1-2; 7 nucleotides agree with TRBD1. TRBV5-3 is recorded as an ORF, its role being uncertain. The CDR3 is made up of 18 amino acids. J lost 3 bases, V lost 3 bases, and 17 bases had no gene match. The CDR3 DNA sequence: TGTGCCAGAAGCTACCCATACCCGAGGACAGGAATATACTATGGCTACACCTTC. It translates to CARSYPYPRTGIYYGYTF.

V and J are TRBV6-2 or TRBV6-3 and TRBJ2-7; 7 bases align to TRBD1. The CDR3 extends over 15 amino acids. Germline CDR1 MNHEY, CDR2 SVGEGT. Unmatched junction bases numbered 4, after V lost 2 bases and J lost 0 bases. CDR3 nucleotide sequence: TGTGCCAGCAGTTACAGTCGGGACAGCTCCTACGAGCAGTACGTC. It yields the protein CASSYSRDSSYEQYV.

V is TRBV28 and J is TRBJ1-5; D might be TRBD1 (6 bases). The germline V gene encodes CDR1 MDHEN and CDR2 SYDVKM. The CDR3 contains 17 residues. The germline V and J ends were trimmed by 5 bases and 0 bases, with 17 bases remaining between them. This chain's CDR3 is CASSPLLGGFSNQPQHF. As DNA, the CDR3 is TGTGCCAGCAGTCCTCTTTTAGGGGGGTTTAGCAATCAGCCCCAGCATTTT. The full variable domain, in which reference TRBV28 and TRBJ1-5 provide the parts outside the CDR3, is DVKVTQSSRYLVKRTGEKVFLECVQDMDHENMFWYRQDPGLGLRLIYFSYDVKMKEKGDIPEGYSVSREKKERFSLILESASTNQTSMYLCASSPLLGGFSNQPQHFGDGTRLSIL.

This clone was seen only once. The V call is TRBV21-1, the J call TRBJ2-4; the table's D gene call, TRBD1, was not cross checked with the DNA. TRBV21-1 is flagged as a pseudogene. This CDR3 region has 17 residues. This chain's CDR3 is CASSNPWTPGHGNIQYF. DNA of the CDR3: TGTGCCAGCAGCAATCCCTGGACCCCGGGACACGGAAACATTCAGTACTTC.

The chain employs TRBV6-6 and TRBJ1-5; D not resolved. CDR1 and CDR2 from the germline V gene are MNHNY and SVGAGI (reference sequence). The CDR3 is 13 residues long. V lost 5 bases to trimming and J lost 3 bases, with 8 bases between them. The DNA for the CDR3 is TGTGCCAGCAGTAGGCCAGTCAATCAGCCCCAGCATTTT. Translated: CASSRPVNQPQHF.

This clone was detected once. The CDR3 reads CASSPGLGLDNEQFF. CDR3 sequence (DNA): TGTGCCAGCAGCCCGGGCCTCGGACTCGACAATGAGCAGTTCTTC. This rearrangement joins TRBV6-5 to TRBJ2-1; a possible D gene is TRBD2 (5 bases). Trimming removed 6 bases from V and 5 bases from J, with 17 bases in between. Germline lookup yields CDR1 MNHEY and CDR2 SVGAGI. The CDR3 is 15 residues long.

This sequence joins TRBV6-5 and TRBJ2-2; TRBD1 agrees at 9 bases. CDR3 length equals 15 residues. The V gene's germline CDR1 is MNHEY and CDR2 SVGAGI. J lost 5 bases, V lost 6 bases, and 7 bases had no gene match. DNA of the CDR3: TGTGCCAGCAGGGGACAGGGTTTGGGAACCGGGGAGCTGTTTTTT. Translating it yields CASRGQGLGTGELFF.

CDR3 nucleotides: TGTGCCAGCTTCCTCCCTCGACAGGGAGGTTATGGCTACACCTTC. Its translation is CASFLPRQGGYGYTF. The V and J genes are TRBV6-6 and TRBJ1-2; 7 bases align to TRBD1. J gave up 5 bases and V 8 bases, and 14 bases lay outside the gene matches. The CDR3 runs 15 residues. CDR1 is MNHNY and CDR2 is SVGAGI in the germline V gene (reference sequence).

The chain has TRBV30 and TRBJ1-5; D ambiguous. The CDR3 extends over 14 amino acids. With 2 bases removed from V and 0 bases from J, the gap between germline ends came to 8 bases. CDR1 is GTSNPN and CDR2 is SVGIG in the germline V gene (reference sequence). CDR3 protein: CAWSSQFSNQPQHF. CDR3 DNA: TGTGCCTGGAGTAGTCAGTTTAGCAATCAGCCCCAGCATTTT.

The chain uses TRBV5-1 and TRBJ1-2; D unclear. Germline-derived CDR1 and CDR2 are SGHRS and YFSETQ. The V end lost 0 bases, the J end lost 2 bases, and 11 bases lay between the germline ends. This CDR3 comprises 15 residues. CDR3 nucleotide sequence: TGCGCCAGCAGCTTGGGCCCGACGGAGAACTATGGCTACACCTTC. It translates to CASSLGPTENYGYTF. Combining the CDR3 with reference TRBV5-1 and TRBJ1-2 gives the whole variable domain KAGVTQTPRYLIKTRGQQVTLSCSPISGHRSVSWYQQTPGQGLQFLFEYFSETQRNKGNFPGRFSGRQFSNSRSEMNVSTLELGDSALYLCASSLGPTENYGYTFGSGTRLTVV.

The rearrangement links TRBV7-2 to TRBJ1-4; D unresolved. Per germline, CDR1 SGHTA and CDR2 FQGNSA. The CDR3 spans 14 residues. Trimming took off 3 bases at V and 8 bases at J, with 13 bases between the two ends. CDR3 in DNA: TGTGCCAGCAGCTTTAACGGGTTGGGAGAAAAACTGTTTTTT. It specifies CASSFNGLGEKLFF.

This clone was detected only a few times. The chain recombines TRBV5-4 with TRBJ1-1; D not certain. The CDR3 runs to 12 residues. Trimming removed 1 base at V and 9 bases at J, with 10 bases between. The germline CDR1 and CDR2 sequences are SGHNT and YYREEE (reference sequence). The CDR3 DNA reads TGTGCCAGCAGCTTGAACCTAAATAAAGCTTTCTTT. Its translation is CASSLNLNKAFF.

This clone was seen a single time. Written as DNA, the CDR3 is TGTGCCAGCAGCGCGGGACAGGGAGGCAATCAGCCCCAGCATTTT. As protein: CASSAGQGGNQPQHF. The chain carries TRBV5-8 and TRBJ1-5, with TRBD1 matching 9 bases. V lost 4 bases, J lost 2 bases, and 4 bases stayed unmatched. CDR3 length: 15 amino acids. Germline V gene lookup returns CDR1 SGHTS and CDR2 YDEGEE.

The V call is TRBV6-2 or TRBV6-3, the J call TRBJ2-7; D may be TRBD1 (6 bases). From germline, CDR1 is MNHEY and CDR2 SVGEGT. Trimming shortened V by 6 bases and J by 4 bases, and 16 bases separated the two germline ends. There are 14 residues in the CDR3. The CDR3 spells CASSPAQGRYEQYV. CDR3 DNA: TGTGCCAGCAGCCCCGCACAGGGTAGGTACGAGCAGTACGTC.

This rearrangement joins TRBV4-1 to TRBJ2-2, with TRBD1 identical over 9 bases. The CDR3 runs 15 residues. CDR1 and CDR2 from the germline V gene are MGHRA and YSYEKL. V was pared by 4 bases and J by 5 bases, with 5 bases of the junction left unmatched. The CDR3 loop reads CASSPRQGVTGELFF. The CDR3 DNA follows: TGCGCCAGCAGCCCAAGACAGGGGGTAACCGGGGAGCTGTTTTTT.

V and J are TRBV5-1 and TRBJ2-5; D may match TRBD1 or TRBD2 (6 bases each). Germline V gene lookup returns CDR1 SGHRS and CDR2 YFSETQ. V gave up 0 bases and J gave up 5 bases, with 17 bases separating them. The CDR3 extends over 16 amino acids. Written as DNA, the CDR3 is TGCGCCAGCAGCTTGGCTGGGGGGACACGGACGGAGACCCAGTACTTC. It is translated as CASSLAGGTRTETQYF.

This clone was detected only a few times. This same CDR3 is encoded by further DNA sequences in the sample. The rearrangement uses TRBV12-3 or TRBV12-4 and TRBJ1-2; D remains unclear. Trimming removed 1 base at V and 2 bases at J, with 5 bases between. This CDR3 is 13 amino acids long. This chain's CDR3 is CASSLGRNYGYTF. The CDR3 coding sequence is TGTGCCAGCAGTTTAGGCCGGAACTATGGCTACACCTTC.

V usage is TRBV24-1 and J usage is TRBJ2-7, with D hard to call. Per the germline V gene, CDR1 is KGHDR and CDR2 is SFDVKD. The V end was cut by 9 bases, the J end by 2 bases, with 7 bases between. This CDR3 is 11 amino acids long. The DNA for the CDR3 is TGTGCCACCCCAGGCCCCTACGAGCAGTACGTC. Translation: CATPGPYEQYV.

The chain carries TRBV9 and TRBJ1-3; D is possibly TRBD1 (5 bases). The V gene's germline CDR1 is SGDLS and CDR2 YYNGEE. Trimming removed 3 bases from V and 2 bases from J, with 12 bases in between. The CDR3 extends over 15 amino acids. Here the CDR3 DNA reads TGTGCCAGCAGCGCGACAGCCCTGCCTGGAAACACCATATATTTT. It translates to CASSATALPGNTIYF.

The chain employs TRBV5-1 and TRBJ1-5; a weak D match, TRBD1 (5 bases). From germline, CDR1 is SGHRS and CDR2 YFSETQ. The CDR3 loop spans 13 amino acids. The germline V and J ends were trimmed by 4 bases and 3 bases, with 8 bases remaining between them. CDR3: CASSKDTNQPQHF. The DNA of the CDR3 is TGCGCCAGCAGCAAGGACACCAATCAGCCCCAGCATTTT.

V and J are TRBV7-8 and TRBJ1-5; 8 bases map to TRBD1. V dropped 0 bases and J dropped 6; count of bases not matched to a gene: 7. This CDR3 spans 16 amino acids. From germline, CDR1 is SGHVS and CDR2 FQNEAQ. The CDR3 DNA is TGTGCCAGCAGCTTAGCTCCAGGGGGCGCGGGTCAGCCCCAGCATTTT. Translation gives CASSLAPGGAGQPQHF. Variable domain in full (rest from reference TRBV7-8 and TRBJ1-5): GAGVSQSPRYKVAKRGQDVALRCDPISGHVSLFWYQQALGQGPEFLTYFQNEAQLDKSGLPSDRFFAERPEGSVSTLKIQRTQQEDSAVYLCASSLAPGGAGQPQHFGDGTRLSIL.

V usage is TRBV3-1 (or the pseudogene TRBV3-2) and J usage is TRBJ2-3, with 8 bases aligning to TRBD1. Trimming at V came to 0 bases and at J to 3 bases, leaving 14 bases not matched to a gene. The CDR3 length is 19 residues. From germline, CDR1 is LGHDT and CDR2 YNNKEL (reference sequence). The chain's CDR3 is CASSQDQRTGRRSTDTQYF. CDR3 nucleotides: TGTGCCAGCAGCCAAGATCAGAGGACAGGGCGGAGGTCAACAGATACGCAGTATTTT.

This rearrangement joins TRBV6-1 to TRBJ2-1; 9 nucleotides align to TRBD1. J gave up 3 bases and V 3 bases, and 6 bases lay outside the gene matches. Germline CDR1 MNHNS, CDR2 SASEGT. The CDR3 sequence is 16 residues long. CDR3 DNA: TGTGCCAGCAGTGAGGGGACAGGGAAACACTACAATGAGCAGTTCTTC. Protein product: CASSEGTGKHYNEQFF.